This TCR beta chain is drawn from a study of circulating tumor DNA in untreated peripheral T-cell lymphoma. Sequenced by immunoSEQ multiplex PCR; TCRdb stores in-frame clones only, minus some. This repertoire shows some 10,000 clones, approximately 72% found once; its top ten account for about 28%. V trimming: 6 bases; J trimming: 6 bases; junction bases outside the gene matches: 12. The CDR3 spans 16 residues. J is TRBJ2-1 and V is TRBV6-7; 9 positions match TRBD1. TRBV6-7 is an open reading frame whose function is uncertain. Sequenced: tumor tissue. The source of this sequence is a human donor with peripheral T-cell lymphoma. DNA of the CDR3: TGTGCCAGCAGCCCTAGTGGACAGGGGTCCCCCAATGAGCAGTTCTTC. Protein: CASSPSGQGSPNEQFF.